This T cell receptor beta chain was observed in a study of response to subunit inactivated influenza vaccine. Study results and caveats: After each seasonal influenza vaccination, few new T cells are recruited, the authors suggested.

From germline, CDR1 is SGHRS and CDR2 YFSETQ. V lost 1 base and J 4 bases, leaving 9 bases between the germline ends. This CDR3 contains 13 residues. This clonotype has just a few counts. Its antigen is currently unknown. TCRdb re-derived calls from the RT-PCR reads in MiXCR, one entry per CDR3 protein. The table has 300,000 to 350,000 distinct CDR3 sequences, 22% seen once. The source material was PBMCs from blood, sampled 21 months after vaccination. This TCR came from a man aged 50 to 69 who received an inactivated influenza vaccine. The chain employs TRBV5-1 and TRBJ2-7; TRBD1 is a possible D gene (6 bases). CDR3 residues: CASSLRTEYEQYF. The DNA for the CDR3 is TGCGCCAGCAGCTTGAGGACAGAGTACGAGCAGTACTTC.